This T cell receptor beta chain is from a study of cytomegalovirus exposure and HLA in healthy donors. Across the whole study: Unique TCRs numbering roughly 85 million, obtained from HLA-typed donors, made up an early data release. The Caucasian-associated ancestry cluster held 80% to 90% of around 380 genotyped donors. Notes on the study in general: By HLA locus, TCR association rates varied in a later analysis, with DRB1 showing the most and HLA-C the fewest.

Notes on this clone: Its antigen is undetermined.

The CDR3 is made up of 13 amino acids. CDR1 is SGHRS, CDR2 YFSETQ, per germline. The germline V and J ends were trimmed by 5 bases and 8 bases, with 16 bases remaining between them. PCR was performed using 60 Vbeta and 13 Jbeta primers. Assay used: immunoSEQ multiplex PCR; TCRdb lists only in-frame clones, some missing. The data contain over 150,000 clones, about 80% of them singletons. The clonotype originates from a woman under 40 in good health and CMV-seronegative. The sample comprised PBMCs. V usage is TRBV5-1 and J usage is TRBJ1-2, with D possibly matching TRBD1 (6 bases). The CDR3 bases are TGCGCCAGCAGAGGAGAGGGGGAAGCCGGCTACACCTTC. Its protein product is CASRGEGEAGYTF.